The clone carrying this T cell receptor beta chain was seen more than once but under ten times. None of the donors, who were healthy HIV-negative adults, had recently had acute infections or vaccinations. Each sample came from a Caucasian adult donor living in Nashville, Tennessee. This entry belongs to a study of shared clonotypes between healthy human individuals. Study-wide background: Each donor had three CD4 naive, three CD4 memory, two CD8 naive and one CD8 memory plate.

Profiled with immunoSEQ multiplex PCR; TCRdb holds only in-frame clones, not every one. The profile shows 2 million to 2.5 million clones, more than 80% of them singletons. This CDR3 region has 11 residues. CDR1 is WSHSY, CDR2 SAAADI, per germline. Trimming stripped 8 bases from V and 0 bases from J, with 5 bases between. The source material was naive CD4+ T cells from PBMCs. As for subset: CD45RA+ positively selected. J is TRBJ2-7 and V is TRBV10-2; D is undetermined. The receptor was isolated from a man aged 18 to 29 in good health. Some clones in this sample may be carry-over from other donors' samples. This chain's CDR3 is CASGPSYEQYF. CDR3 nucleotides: TGCGCCAGCGGGCCCTCCTACGAGCAGTACTTC.